This is a list of T cell receptor beta chains from one sample in a study of shared clonotypes between healthy human individuals. Profiling relied on immunoSEQ multiplex PCR, and the TCRdb table lists in-frame clones only, not all of them. This table holds more than 900,000 clones, around 78% found once. The sample comprised memory CD4+ T cells from PBMCs. Receptor source: a man between 18 and 29 years old in good health. Some clones in this sample may be carry-over from other donors' samples. Each CDR3 is given with its conserved first and last residue. Fields, in order: clone size, D gene, V gene, J gene, CDR3 protein, CDR3 DNA. D genes are given only for firm matches. Expanded clones get a size class; other rows say once, few or many, or leave the size out.

NA	NA	TRBV23-1	TRBJ2-5	CASSQAGGPDRGETQYF	TGCGCCAGCAGTCAAGCGGGAGGGCCTGACAGGGGGGAGACCCAGTACTTC
NA	NA	TRBV30	TRBJ2-5	CAWSASIQETQYF	TGTGCCTGGAGTGCTAGCATTCAAGAGACCCAGTACTTC
NA	NA	TRBV27	TRBJ2-5	CASGQGRGETQYF	TGTGCCAGCGGACAAGGCCGCGGGGAGACCCAGTACTTC
NA	TRBD2	TRBV30	TRBJ2-1	CAWSLATGGASYNEQFF	TGTGCCTGGAGTTTGGCCACGGGAGGGGCCTCCTACAATGAGCAGTTCTTC
NA	TRBD2	TRBV9	TRBJ2-3	CASSVTSGESDTQYF	TGTGCCAGCAGCGTAACTAGCGGAGAGTCGGATACGCAGTATTTT
once	NA	TRBV19	TRBJ2-2	CATDGPPEVGGPNTGELFF	TGTGCCACCGATGGGCCCCCTGAGGTGGGGGGCCCGAACACCGGGGAGCTGTTTTTT
NA	TRBD2	TRBV19	TRBJ2-3	CASSALAATDTQYF	TGTGCCAGTAGTGCACTAGCGGCCACAGATACGCAGTATTTT
NA	NA	TRBV29-1	TRBJ2-3	CSVRLADTQYF	TGCAGCGTACGACTAGCAGATACGCAGTATTTT
NA	TRBD2	TRBV2	TRBJ2-3	CASSKGREGGPDTQYF	TGTGCCAGCAGTAAGGGGCGGGAGGGGGGGCCCGATACGCAGTATTTT
few	NA	TRBV6-1	TRBJ2-7	CASSDRSLWTYEQYF	TGTGCCAGCAGTGACAGGTCGCTTTGGACCTACGAGCAGTACTTC
few	TRBD2	TRBV27	TRBJ2-3	CASSGKRESTDTQYF	TGTGCCAGCAGCGGGAAGCGGGAGAGCACAGATACGCAGTATTTT
NA	NA	TRBV10-3	TRBJ1-5	CATKLRGDSNQPQHF	TGTGCCACCAAACTTAGGGGAGATAGCAATCAGCCCCAGCATTTT